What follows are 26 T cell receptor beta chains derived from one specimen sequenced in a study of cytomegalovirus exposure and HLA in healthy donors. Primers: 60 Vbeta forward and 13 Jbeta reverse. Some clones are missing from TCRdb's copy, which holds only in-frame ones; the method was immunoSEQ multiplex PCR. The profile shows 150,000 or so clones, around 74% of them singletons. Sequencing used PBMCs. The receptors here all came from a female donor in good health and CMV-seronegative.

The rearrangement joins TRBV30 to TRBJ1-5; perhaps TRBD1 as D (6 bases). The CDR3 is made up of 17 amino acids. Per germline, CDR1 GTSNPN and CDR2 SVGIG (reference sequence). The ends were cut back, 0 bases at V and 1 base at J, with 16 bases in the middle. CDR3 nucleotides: TGTGCCTGGAGTGTACCTAGGGGGACTAGGAGCAATCAGCCCCAGCATTTT. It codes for CAWSVPRGTRSNQPQHF. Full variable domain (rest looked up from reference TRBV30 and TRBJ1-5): SQTIHQWPATLVQPVGSPLSLECTVEGTSNPNLYWYRQAAGRGLQLLFYSVGIGQISSEVPQNLSASRPQDRQFILSSKKLLLSDSGFYLCAWSVPRGTRSNQPQHFGDGTRLSIL.

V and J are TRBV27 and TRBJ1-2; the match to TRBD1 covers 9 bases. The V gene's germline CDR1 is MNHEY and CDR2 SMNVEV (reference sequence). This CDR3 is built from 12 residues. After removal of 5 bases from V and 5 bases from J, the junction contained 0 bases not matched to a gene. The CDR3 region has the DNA TGTGCCAGCAGTGGGACAGGGTATGGCTACACCTTC. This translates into CASSGTGYGYTF.

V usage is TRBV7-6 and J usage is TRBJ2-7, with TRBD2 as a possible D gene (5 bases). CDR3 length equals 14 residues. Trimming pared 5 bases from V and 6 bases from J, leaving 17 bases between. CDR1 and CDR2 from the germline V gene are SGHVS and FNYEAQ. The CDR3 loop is CASSPGGGPSEQYF. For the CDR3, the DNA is TGTGCCAGCAGCCCTGGAGGCGGGCCCAGCGAGCAGTACTTC.

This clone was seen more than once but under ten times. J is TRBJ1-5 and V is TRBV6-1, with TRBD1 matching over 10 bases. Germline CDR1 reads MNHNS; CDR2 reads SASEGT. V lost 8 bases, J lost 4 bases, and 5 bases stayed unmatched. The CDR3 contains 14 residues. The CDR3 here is CASGRTGGNQPQHF. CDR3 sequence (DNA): TGTGCCAGCGGTCGGACAGGGGGGAATCAGCCCCAGCATTTT.

In nucleotides, the CDR3 is TGTGCCAGCAGCTTAAGTAGCGGGAGGACCGGGGAGCTGTTTTTT. Protein: CASSLSSGRTGELFF. The rearrangement links TRBV7-2 to TRBJ2-2; 10 positions match TRBD2. Losses at the gene ends were 2 bases for V and 5 bases for J; bases not matched to a gene: 2. CDR3 size: 15 residues. The germline V gene encodes CDR1 SGHTA and CDR2 FQGNSA.

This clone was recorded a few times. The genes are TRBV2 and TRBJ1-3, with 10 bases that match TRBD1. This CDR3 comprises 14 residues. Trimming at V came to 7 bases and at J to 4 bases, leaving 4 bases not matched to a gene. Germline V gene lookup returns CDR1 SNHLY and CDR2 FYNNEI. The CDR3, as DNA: TGTGCCAGCAAGGGACAGGGGTCCGGAAACACCATATATTTT. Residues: CASKGQGSGNTIYF.

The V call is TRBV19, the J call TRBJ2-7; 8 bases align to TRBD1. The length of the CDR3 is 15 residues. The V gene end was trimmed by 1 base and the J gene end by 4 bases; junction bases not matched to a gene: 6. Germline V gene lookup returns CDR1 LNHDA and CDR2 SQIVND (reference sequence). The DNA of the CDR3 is TGTGCCAGTAGTATAGGGGCAGGGGGCTTATACGAGCAGTACTTC. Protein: CASSIGAGGLYEQYF.

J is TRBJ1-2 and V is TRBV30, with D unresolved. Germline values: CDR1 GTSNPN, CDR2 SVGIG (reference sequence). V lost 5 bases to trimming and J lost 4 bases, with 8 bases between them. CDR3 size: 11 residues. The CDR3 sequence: CAWGPGYGYTF. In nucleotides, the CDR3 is TGTGCCTGGGGCCCAGGCTATGGCTACACCTTC.

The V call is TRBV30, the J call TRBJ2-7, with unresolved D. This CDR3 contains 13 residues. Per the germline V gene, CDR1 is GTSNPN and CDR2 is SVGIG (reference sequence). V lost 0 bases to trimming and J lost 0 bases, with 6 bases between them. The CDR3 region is CAWSVYSSYEQYF. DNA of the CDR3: TGTGCCTGGAGTGTCTACAGCTCCTACGAGCAGTACTTC.

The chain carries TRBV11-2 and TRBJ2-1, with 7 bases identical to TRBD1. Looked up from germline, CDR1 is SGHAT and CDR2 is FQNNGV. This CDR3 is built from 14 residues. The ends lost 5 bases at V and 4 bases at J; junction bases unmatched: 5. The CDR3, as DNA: TGTGCCAGCAGCATCCCGGACAGGTACAATGAGCAGTTCTTC. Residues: CASSIPDRYNEQFF.

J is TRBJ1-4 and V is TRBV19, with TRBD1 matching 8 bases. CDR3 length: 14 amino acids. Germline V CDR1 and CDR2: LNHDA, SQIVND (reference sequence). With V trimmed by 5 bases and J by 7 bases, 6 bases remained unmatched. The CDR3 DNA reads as TGTGCCAGTAGTCCCCCGGACAGGGTTGAAAAACTGTTTTTT. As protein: CASSPPDRVEKLFF. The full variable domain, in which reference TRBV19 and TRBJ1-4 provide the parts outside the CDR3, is DGGITQSPKYLFRKEGQNVTLSCEQNLNHDAMYWYRQDPGQGLRLIYYSQIVNDFQKGDIAEGYSVSREKKESFPLTVTSAQKNPTAFYLCASSPPDRVEKLFFGSGTQLSVL.

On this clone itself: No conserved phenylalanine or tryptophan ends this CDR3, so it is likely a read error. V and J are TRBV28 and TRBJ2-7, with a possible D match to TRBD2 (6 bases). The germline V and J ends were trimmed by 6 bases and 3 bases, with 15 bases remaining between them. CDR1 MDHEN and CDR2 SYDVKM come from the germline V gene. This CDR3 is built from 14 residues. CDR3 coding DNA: TGTGCCAGCAGCCCATCCGGGACTTTCTACGAGCAGTACCTC. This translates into CASSPSGTFYEQYL.

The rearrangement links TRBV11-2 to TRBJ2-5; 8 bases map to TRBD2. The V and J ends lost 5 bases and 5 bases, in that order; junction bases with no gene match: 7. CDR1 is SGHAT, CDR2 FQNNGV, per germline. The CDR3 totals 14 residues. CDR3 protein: CASSPRTSIETQYF. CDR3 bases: TGTGCCAGCAGCCCACGGACTAGCATTGAGACCCAGTACTTC.

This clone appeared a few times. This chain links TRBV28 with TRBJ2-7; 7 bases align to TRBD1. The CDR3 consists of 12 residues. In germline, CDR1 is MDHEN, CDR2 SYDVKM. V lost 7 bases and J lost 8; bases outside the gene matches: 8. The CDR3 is CASNQGQTKQYF. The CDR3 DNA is TGTGCCAGCAACCAGGGACAGACAAAGCAGTACTTC.

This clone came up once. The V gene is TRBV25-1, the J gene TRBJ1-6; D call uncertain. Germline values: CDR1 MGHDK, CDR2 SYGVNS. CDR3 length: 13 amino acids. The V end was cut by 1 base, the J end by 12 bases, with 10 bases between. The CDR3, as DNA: TGTGCCAGCAGTGAATCCCCTTCGTTACCCCTCCACTTT. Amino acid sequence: CASSESPSLPLHF.

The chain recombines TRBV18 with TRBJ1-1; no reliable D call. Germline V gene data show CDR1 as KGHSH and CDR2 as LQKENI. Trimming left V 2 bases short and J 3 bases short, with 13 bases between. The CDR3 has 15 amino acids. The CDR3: CASSPGVLRDTEAFF. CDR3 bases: TGTGCCAGCTCACCAGGGGTCCTGCGGGACACTGAAGCTTTCTTT. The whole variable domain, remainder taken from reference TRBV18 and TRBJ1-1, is NAGVMQNPRHLVRRRGQEARLRCSPMKGHSHVYWYRQLPEEGLKFMVYLQKENIIDESGMPKERFSAEFPKEGPSILRIQQVVRGDSAAYFCASSPGVLRDTEAFFGQGTRLTVV.

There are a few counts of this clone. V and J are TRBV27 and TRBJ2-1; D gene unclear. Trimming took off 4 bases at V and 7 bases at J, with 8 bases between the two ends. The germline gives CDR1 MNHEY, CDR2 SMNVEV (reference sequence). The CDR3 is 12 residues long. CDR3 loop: CASSWSRNEQFF. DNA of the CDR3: TGTGCCAGCAGTTGGTCGCGGAATGAGCAGTTCTTC.

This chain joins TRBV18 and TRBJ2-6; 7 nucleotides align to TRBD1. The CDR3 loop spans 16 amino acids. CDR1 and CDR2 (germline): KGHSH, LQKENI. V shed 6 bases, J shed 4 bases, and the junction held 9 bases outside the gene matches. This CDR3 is CASSLQGTGGANVLTF. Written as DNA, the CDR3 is TGTGCCAGCTCTCTACAGGGGACGGGCGGGGCCAACGTCCTGACTTTC.

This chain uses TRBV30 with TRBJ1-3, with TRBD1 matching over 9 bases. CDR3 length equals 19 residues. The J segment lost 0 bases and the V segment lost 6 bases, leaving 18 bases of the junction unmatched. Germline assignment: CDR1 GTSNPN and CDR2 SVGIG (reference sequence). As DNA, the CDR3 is TGTGCCTGCCTGCCTGGGACAGGGCTCCCCCTCCGCTCTGGAAACACCATATATTTT. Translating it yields CACLPGTGLPLRSGNTIYF.

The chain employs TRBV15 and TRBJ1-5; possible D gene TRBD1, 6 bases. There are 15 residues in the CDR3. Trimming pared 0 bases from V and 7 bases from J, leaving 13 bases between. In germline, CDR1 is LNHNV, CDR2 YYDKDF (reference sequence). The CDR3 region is CATSRDGGRGQPQHF. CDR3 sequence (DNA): TGTGCCACCAGCAGAGATGGGGGGCGGGGGCAGCCCCAGCATTTT.

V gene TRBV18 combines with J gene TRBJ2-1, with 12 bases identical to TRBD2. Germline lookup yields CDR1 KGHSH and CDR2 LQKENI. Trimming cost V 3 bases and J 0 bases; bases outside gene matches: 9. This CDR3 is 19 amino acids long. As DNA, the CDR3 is TGTGCCAGCTCACCCCTTGGGACTAGCGGGCCCAGCTCCTACAATGAGCAGTTCTTC. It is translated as CASSPLGTSGPSSYNEQFF.

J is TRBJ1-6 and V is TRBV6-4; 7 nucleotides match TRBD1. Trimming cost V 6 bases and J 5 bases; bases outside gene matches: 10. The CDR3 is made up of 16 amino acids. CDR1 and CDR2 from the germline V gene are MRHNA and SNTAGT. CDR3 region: CASRGQAQLNNSPLHF. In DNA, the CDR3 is TGTGCCAGCAGAGGACAGGCGCAACTGAATAATTCACCCCTCCACTTT.

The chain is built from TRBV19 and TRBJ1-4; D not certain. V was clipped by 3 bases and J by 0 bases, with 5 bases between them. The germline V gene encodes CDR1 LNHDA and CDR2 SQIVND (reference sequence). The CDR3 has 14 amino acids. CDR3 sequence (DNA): TGTGCCAGTAGTATTGCGGCAACTAATGAAAAACTGTTTTTT. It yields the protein CASSIAATNEKLFF.

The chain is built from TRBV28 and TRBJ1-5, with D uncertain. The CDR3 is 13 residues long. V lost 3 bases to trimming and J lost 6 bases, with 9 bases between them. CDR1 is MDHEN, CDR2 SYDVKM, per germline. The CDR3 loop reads CASSFGLLQPQHF. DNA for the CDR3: TGTGCCAGCAGTTTTGGTTTACTTCAGCCCCAGCATTTT.

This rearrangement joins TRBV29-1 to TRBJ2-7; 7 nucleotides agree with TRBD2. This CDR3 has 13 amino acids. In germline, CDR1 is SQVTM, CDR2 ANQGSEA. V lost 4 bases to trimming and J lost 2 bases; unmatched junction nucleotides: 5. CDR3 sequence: CSVGLAAAYEQYF. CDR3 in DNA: TGCAGCGTTGGCCTAGCGGCTGCCTACGAGCAGTACTTC.

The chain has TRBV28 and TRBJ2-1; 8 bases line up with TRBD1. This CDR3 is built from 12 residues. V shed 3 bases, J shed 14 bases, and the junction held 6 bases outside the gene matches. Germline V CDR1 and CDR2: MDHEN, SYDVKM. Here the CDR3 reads CASSFTRTGKFF. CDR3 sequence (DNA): TGTGCCAGCAGTTTTACTAGGACAGGGAAGTTCTTC.